The T cell receptor (beta chain) under discussion was sequenced for a study of T-cell memory formation after mild COVID-19. The study's findings and limits: There were some responding clones in pre-infection memory, which suggested that cross-reactive memory had joined. Clonal second-wave expansions that peaked on day 37 had unconfirmed SARS-CoV-2 specificity.

TCRalpha and TCRbeta libraries used 5'RACE with constant-segment primers and UMIs. TCRdb analysed the 5' RACE reads with MiXCR anew, one entry per CDR3 protein. The profile shows about 110,000 distinct CDR3 sequences, 18% of them singletons. Details on this clonotype: Its antigen is unknown.

This CDR3 region has 17 residues. Germline CDR1 is SGHRS and CDR2 is YFSETQ. Trimming at V came to 0 bases and at J to 4 bases, leaving 6 bases not matched to a gene. The sample taken for sequencing was PBMCs or a T cell subset sorted from them (not recorded which). This sequence originates from a man aged 18-30 years who had mild COVID-19 (a few samples of this study predate the infection). Cell type and time point are not known. The chain employs TRBV5-1 and TRBJ2-3, with 12 bases lining up with TRBD1. CDR3 in DNA: TGCGCCAGCAGCTTGGGGGACAGGGGGCGCGGCTCAGATACGCAGTATTTT. Encoded protein: CASSLGDRGRGSDTQYF.